A single sample is the source of the 4 T cell receptor beta chains below, sequenced in a study of OX40 agonist ivuxolimab in advanced cancers. Profiled with immunoSEQ multiplex PCR; TCRdb holds only in-frame clones, not every one. The sample has 85,000 to 100,000 clones, 70% to 90% seen once. The sequenced sample was CD4+ or CD8+ T cells sorted from blood, obtained in a trial of the OX40 agonist ivuxolimab. The receptors stem from an adult with an advanced solid tumor such as melanoma, head and neck, liver or kidney cancer.

The chain uses TRBV6-5 and TRBJ1-1; D gene ambiguous. Trimming pared 6 bases from V and 7 bases from J, leaving 12 bases between. The CDR3 is 12 residues long. Germline CDR1 MNHEY, CDR2 SVGAGI. The CDR3: CASSQDGREAFF. CDR3 nucleotides: TGTGCCAGCAGCCAAGACGGACGTGAAGCTTTCTTT.

V and J are TRBV7-2 and TRBJ1-2; TRBD1 is a possible D gene (5 bases). Trimming removed 4 bases at V and 0 bases at J, with 9 bases between. This CDR3 has 14 residues. Germline CDR1 is SGHTA and CDR2 is FQGNSA. The CDR3 sequence is CASSSGAANYGYTF. CDR3 sequence (DNA): TGTGCCAGCAGCTCCGGGGCAGCTAACTATGGCTACACCTTC.

This chain joins TRBV11-2 and TRBJ1-2; 7 bases map to TRBD1. J lost 1 base, V lost 3 bases, and 5 bases had no gene match. Germline V gene data show CDR1 as SGHAT and CDR2 as FQNNGV. The CDR3 is made up of 15 amino acids. The CDR3 sequence is CASSFQTGSNYGYTF. CDR3 bases: TGTGCCAGCAGCTTCCAGACAGGGAGTAACTATGGCTACACCTTC.

This chain connects TRBV5-1 to TRBJ2-3; 10 bases align to TRBD1. The germline CDR1 and CDR2 sequences are SGHRS and YFSETQ. This CDR3 has 16 residues. V was pared by 0 bases and J by 1 base, with 2 bases of the junction left unmatched. Here the CDR3 reads CASSLAGTGGTDTQYF. The CDR3 bases are TGCGCCAGCAGCTTGGCCGGGACAGGGGGCACAGATACGCAGTATTTT.